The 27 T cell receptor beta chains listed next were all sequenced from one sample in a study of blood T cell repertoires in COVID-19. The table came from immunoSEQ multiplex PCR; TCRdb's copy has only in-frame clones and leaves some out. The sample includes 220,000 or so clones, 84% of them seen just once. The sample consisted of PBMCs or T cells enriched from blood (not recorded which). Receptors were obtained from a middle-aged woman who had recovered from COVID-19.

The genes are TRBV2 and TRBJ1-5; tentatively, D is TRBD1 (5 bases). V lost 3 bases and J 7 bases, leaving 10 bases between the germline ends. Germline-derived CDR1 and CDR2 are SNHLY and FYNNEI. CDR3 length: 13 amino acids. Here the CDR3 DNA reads TGTGCCAGCAGTGAGGGGGGTTCCCAGCCCCAGCATTTT. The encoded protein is CASSEGGSQPQHF.

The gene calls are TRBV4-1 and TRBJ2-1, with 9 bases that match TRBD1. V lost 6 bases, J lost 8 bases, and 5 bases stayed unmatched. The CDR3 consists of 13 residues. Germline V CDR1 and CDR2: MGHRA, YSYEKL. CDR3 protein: CASRLQGADEQFF. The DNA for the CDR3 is TGCGCCAGCAGACTACAGGGGGCGGATGAGCAGTTCTTC.

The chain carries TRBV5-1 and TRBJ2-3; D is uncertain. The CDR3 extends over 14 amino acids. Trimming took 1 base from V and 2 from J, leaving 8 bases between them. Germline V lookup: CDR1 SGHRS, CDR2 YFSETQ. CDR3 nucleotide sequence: TGCGCCAGCAGCTTGCTGGCTGACACAGATACGCAGTATTTT. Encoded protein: CASSLLADTDTQYF.

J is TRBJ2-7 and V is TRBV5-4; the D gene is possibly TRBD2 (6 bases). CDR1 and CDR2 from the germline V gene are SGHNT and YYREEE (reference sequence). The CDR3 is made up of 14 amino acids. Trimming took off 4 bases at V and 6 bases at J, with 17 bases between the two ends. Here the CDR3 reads CASSSPRTIGEQYF. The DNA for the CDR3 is TGTGCCAGCAGCAGCCCGCGGACTATTGGCGAGCAGTACTTC. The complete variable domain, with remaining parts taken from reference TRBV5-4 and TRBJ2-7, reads ETGVTQSPTHLIKTRGQQVTLRCSSQSGHNTVSWYQQALGQGPQFIFQYYREEENGRGNFPPRFSGLQFPNYSSELNVNALELDDSALYLCASSSPRTIGEQYFGPGTRLTVT.

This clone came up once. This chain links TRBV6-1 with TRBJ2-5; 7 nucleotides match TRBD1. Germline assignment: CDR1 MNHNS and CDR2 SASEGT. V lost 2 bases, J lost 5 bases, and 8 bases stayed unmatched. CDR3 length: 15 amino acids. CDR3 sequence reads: CASSEYEGARETQYF. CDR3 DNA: TGTGCCAGCAGTGAATACGAGGGGGCTAGGGAGACCCAGTACTTC.

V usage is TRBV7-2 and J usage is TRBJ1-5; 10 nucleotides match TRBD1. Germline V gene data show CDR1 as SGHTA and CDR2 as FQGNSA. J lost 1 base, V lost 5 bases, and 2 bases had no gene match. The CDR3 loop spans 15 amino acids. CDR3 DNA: TGTGCCAGCAGCGAGGACAGGGGGAGCAATCAGCCCCAGCATTTT. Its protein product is CASSEDRGSNQPQHF. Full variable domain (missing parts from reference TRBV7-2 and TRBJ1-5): GAGVSQSPSNKVTEKGKDVELRCDPISGHTALYWYRQSLGQGLEFLIYFQGNSAPDKSGLPSDRFSAERTGGSVSTLTIQRTQQEDSAVYLCASSEDRGSNQPQHFGDGTRLSIL.

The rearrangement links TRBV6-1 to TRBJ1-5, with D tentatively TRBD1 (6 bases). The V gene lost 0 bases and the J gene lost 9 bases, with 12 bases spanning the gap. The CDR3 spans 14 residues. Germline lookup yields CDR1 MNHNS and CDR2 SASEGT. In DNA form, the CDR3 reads TGTGCCAGCAGTGAAGCAAGGGGACATCGGCCCCAGCATTTT. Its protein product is CASSEARGHRPQHF.

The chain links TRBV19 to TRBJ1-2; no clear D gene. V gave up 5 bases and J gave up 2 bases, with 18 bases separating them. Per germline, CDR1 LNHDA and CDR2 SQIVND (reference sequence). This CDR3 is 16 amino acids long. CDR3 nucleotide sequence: TGTGCCAGTAGTCGGTCCCGGGCCCGGGGAAACTATGGCTACACCTTC. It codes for CASSRSRARGNYGYTF. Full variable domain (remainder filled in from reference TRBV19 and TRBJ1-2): DGGITQSPKYLFRKEGQNVTLSCEQNLNHDAMYWYRQDPGQGLRLIYYSQIVNDFQKGDIAEGYSVSREKKESFPLTVTSAQKNPTAFYLCASSRSRARGNYGYTFGSGTRLTVV.

This chain's CDR3 is CASSLKAENTDTQYF. For the CDR3, the DNA is TGTGCCAGCAGTTTAAAAGCGGAGAACACAGATACGCAGTATTTT. V and J are TRBV28 and TRBJ2-3, with D possibly matching TRBD2 (5 bases). From germline, CDR1 is MDHEN and CDR2 SYDVKM. V was clipped by 2 bases and J by 2 bases, with 11 bases between them. This CDR3 spans 15 amino acids. The whole variable domain, filled in from reference TRBV28 and TRBJ2-3, reads DVKVTQSSRYLVKRTGEKVFLECVQDMDHENMFWYRQDPGLGLRLIYFSYDVKMKEKGDIPEGYSVSREKKERFSLILESASTNQTSMYLCASSLKAENTDTQYFGPGTRLTVL.

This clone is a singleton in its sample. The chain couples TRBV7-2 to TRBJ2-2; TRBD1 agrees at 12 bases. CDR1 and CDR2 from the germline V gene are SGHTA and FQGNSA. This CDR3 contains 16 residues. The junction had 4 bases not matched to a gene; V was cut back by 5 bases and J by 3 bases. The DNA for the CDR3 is TGTGCCAGCAGCCCCGGGACAGGGGGCGACACCGGGGAGCTGTTTTTT. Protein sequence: CASSPGTGGDTGELFF.

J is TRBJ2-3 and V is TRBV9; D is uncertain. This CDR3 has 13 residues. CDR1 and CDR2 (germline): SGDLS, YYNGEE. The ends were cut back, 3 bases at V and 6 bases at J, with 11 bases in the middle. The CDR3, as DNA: TGTGCCAGCAGCGCAAATCTCCGGGATACGCAGTATTTT. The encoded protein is CASSANLRDTQYF.

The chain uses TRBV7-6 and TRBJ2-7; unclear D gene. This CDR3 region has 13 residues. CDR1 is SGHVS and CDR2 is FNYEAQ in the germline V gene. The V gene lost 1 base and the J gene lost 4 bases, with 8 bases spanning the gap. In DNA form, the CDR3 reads TGTGCCAGCAGCTTAGGGCCAAGATACGAGCAGTACTTC. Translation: CASSLGPRYEQYF.

The DNA of the CDR3 is TGCAGCGTTGAAGTATGGCAGAACAATGAGCAGTTCTTC. Its protein is CSVEVWQNNEQFF. This rearrangement joins TRBV29-1 to TRBJ2-1; D is ambiguous. Per the germline V gene, CDR1 is SQVTM and CDR2 is ANQGSEA. CDR3 length: 13 amino acids. Trimming cost V 1 base and J 5 bases, with 9 bases left between them.

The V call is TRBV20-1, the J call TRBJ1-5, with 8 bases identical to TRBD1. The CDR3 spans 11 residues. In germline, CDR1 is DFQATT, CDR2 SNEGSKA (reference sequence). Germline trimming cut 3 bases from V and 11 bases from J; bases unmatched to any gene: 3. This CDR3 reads CSARDRASQHF. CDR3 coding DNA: TGCAGTGCTAGGGACAGGGCTTCCCAGCATTTT.

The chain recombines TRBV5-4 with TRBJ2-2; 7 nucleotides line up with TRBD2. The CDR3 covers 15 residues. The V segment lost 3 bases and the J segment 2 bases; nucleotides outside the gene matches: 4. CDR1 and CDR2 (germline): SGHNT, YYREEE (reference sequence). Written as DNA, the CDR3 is TGTGCCAGCAGCTGGGGACTAACCAACACCGGGGAGCTGTTTTTT. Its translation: CASSWGLTNTGELFF.

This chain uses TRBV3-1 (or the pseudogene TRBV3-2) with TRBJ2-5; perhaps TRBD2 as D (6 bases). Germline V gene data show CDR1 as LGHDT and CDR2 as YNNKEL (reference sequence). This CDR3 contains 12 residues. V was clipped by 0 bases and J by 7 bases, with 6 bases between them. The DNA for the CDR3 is TGTGCCAGCAGCCAAGAGCGGGGGACCCAGTACTTC. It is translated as CASSQERGTQYF.

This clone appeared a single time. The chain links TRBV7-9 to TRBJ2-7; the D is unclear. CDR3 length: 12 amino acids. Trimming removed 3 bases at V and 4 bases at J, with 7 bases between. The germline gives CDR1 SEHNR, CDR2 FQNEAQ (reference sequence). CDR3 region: CASSFVTYEQYF. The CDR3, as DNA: TGTGCCAGCAGCTTCGTTACTTACGAGCAGTACTTC.

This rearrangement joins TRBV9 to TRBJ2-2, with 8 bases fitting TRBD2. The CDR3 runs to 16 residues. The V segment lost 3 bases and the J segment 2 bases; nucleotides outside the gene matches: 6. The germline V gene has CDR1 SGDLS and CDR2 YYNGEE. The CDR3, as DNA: TGTGCCAGCAGCGCCACTAGCGGAACAAACACCGGGGAGCTGTTTTTT. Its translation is CASSATSGTNTGELFF. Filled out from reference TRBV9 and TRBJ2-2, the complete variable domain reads DSGVTQTPKHLITATGQRVTLRCSPRSGDLSVYWYQQSLDQGLQFLIQYYNGEERAKGNILERFSAQQFPDLHSELNLSSLELGDSALYFCASSATSGTNTGELFFGEGSRLTVL.

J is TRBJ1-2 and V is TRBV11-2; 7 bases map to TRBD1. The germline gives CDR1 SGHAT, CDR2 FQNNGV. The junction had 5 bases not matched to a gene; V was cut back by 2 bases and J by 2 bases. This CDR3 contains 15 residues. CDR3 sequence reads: CASSLTGAQNYGYTF. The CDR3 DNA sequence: TGTGCCAGCAGCTTAACAGGGGCCCAGAACTATGGCTACACCTTC.

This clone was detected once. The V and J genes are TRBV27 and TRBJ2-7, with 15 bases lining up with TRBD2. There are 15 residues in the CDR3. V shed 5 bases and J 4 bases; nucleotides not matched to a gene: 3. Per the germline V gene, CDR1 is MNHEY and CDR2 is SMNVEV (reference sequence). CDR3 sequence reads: CASSPGLAGGYEQYF. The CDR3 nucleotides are TGTGCCAGCAGTCCGGGACTAGCGGGAGGATACGAGCAGTACTTC.

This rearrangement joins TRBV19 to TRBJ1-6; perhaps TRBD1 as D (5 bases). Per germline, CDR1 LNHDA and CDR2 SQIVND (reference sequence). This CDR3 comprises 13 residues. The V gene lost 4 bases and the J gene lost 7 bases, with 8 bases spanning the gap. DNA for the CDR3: TGTGCCAGTAGTAGTCAGGGAAATTCACCCCTCCACTTT. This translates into CASSSQGNSPLHF.

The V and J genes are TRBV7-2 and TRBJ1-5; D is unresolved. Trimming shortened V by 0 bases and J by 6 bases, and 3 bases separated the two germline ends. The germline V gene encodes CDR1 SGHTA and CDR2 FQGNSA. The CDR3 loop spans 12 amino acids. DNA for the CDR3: TGTGCCAGCAGCTTAGCGAGTCAGCCCCAGCATTTT. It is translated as CASSLASQPQHF.

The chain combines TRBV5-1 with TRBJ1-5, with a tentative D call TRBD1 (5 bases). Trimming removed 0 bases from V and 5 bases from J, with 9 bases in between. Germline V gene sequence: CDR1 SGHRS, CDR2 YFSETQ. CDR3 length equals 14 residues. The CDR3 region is CASSLVAGDQPQHF. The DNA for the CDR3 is TGCGCCAGCAGCTTGGTGGCGGGGGATCAGCCCCAGCATTTT.

CDR3 nucleotide sequence: TGTGCCAGCAGCCAAGGATGGGGCCCAGGGAGGGAGACCCAGTACTTC. It encodes CASSQGWGPGRETQYF. The V and J genes are TRBV14 and TRBJ2-5; perhaps TRBD2 as D (6 bases). V shed 1 base and J shed 5 bases, with 17 bases lying between them. Germline assignment: CDR1 SGHDN and CDR2 FVKESK. The CDR3 totals 16 residues. Variable domain in full (rest from reference TRBV14 and TRBJ2-5): EAGVTQFPSHSVIEKGQTVTLRCDPISGHDNLYWYRRVMGKEIKFLLHFVKESKQDESGMPNNRFLAERTGGTYSTLKVQPAELEDSGVYFCASSQGWGPGRETQYFGPGTRLLVL.

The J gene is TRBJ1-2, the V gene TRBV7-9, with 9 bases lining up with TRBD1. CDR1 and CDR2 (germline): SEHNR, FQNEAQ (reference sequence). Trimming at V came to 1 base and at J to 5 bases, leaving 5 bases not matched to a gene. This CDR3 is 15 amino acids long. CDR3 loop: CASSLVRDRGYGYTF. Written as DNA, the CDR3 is TGTGCCAGCAGCTTAGTCCGTGACAGGGGGTATGGCTACACCTTC.

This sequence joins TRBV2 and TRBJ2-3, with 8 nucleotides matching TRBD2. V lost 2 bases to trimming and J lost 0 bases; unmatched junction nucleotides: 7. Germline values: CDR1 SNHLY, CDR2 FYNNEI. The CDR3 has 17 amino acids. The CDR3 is CASSELSAGGSTDTQYF. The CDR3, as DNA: TGTGCCAGCAGTGAATTAAGTGCGGGAGGAAGCACAGATACGCAGTATTTT.

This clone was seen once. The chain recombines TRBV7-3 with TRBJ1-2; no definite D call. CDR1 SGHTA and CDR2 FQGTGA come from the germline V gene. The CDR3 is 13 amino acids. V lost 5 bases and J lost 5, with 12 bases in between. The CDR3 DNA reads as TGTGCCAGCAGCCTAGGGAGTGGGTATGGCTACACCTTC. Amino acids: CASSLGSGYGYTF.